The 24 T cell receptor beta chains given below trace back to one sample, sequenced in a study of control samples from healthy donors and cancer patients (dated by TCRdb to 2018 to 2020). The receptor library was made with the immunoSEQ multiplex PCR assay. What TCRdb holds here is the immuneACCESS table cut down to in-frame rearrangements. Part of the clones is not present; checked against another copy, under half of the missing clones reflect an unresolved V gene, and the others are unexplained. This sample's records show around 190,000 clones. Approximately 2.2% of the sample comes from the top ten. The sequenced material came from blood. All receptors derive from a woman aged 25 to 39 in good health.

As DNA, the CDR3 is TGCAGCGTTGAACGTGGCGTAAGGGAGCAGTACTTC. Translation: CSVERGVREQYF. This chain uses TRBV29-1 with TRBJ2-7; D ambiguous. Between the trimmed V and J ends, which lost 2 bases and 7 bases, there was a span of 12 bases. CDR1 SQVTM and CDR2 ANQGSEA come from the germline V gene. The CDR3 covers 12 residues.

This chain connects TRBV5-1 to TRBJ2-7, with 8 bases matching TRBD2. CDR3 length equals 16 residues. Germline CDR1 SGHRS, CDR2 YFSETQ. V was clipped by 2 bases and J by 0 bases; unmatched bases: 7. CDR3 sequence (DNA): TGCGCCAGCAGCTTAAGCGCGGGGGGCGTCTCCTACGAGCAGTACTTC. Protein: CASSLSAGGVSYEQYF.

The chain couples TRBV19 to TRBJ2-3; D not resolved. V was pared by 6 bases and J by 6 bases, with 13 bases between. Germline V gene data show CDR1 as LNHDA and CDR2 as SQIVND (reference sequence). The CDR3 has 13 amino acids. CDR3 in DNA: TGTGCCAGTAGCCCCGGTCAGCCCGATACGCAGTATTTT. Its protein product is CASSPGQPDTQYF.

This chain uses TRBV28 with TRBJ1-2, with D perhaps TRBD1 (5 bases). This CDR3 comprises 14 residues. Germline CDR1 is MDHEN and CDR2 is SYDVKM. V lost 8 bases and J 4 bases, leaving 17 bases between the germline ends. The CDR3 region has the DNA TGTGCCAGCGGCTCGGGGCCTGAGAGCTATGGCTACACCTTC. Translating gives CASGSGPESYGYTF.

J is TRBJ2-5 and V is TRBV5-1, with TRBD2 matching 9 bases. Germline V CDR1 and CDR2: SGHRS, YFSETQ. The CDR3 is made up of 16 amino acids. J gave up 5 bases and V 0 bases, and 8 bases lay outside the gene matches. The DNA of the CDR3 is TGCGCCAGCAGCTTGGGCGGCGGGGGGGCCCGGGAGACCCAGTACTTC. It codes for CASSLGGGGARETQYF.

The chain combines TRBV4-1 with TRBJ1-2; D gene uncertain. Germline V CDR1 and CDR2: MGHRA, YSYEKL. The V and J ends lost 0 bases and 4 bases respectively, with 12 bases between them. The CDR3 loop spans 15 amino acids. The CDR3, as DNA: TGCGCCAGCAGCCAAGATCTTAAGGAGCCCTATGGCTACACCTTC. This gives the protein CASSQDLKEPYGYTF.

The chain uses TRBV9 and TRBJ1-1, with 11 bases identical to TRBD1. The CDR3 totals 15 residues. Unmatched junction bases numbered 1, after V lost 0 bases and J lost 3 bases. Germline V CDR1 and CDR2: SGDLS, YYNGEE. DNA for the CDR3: TGTGCCAGCAGCGTAGTGGGACAGGGGGACACTGAAGCTTTCTTT. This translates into CASSVVGQGDTEAFF.

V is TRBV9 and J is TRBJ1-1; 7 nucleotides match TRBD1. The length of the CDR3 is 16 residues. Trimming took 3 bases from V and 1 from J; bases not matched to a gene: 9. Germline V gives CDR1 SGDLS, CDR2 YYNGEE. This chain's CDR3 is CASSAMTGRRNTEAFF. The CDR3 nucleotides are TGTGCCAGCAGCGCGATGACAGGGAGGAGGAACACTGAAGCTTTCTTT.

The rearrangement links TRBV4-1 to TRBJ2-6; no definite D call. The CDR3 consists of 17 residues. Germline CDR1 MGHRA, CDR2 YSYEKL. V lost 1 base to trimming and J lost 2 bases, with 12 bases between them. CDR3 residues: CASSQVSAAAGANVLTF. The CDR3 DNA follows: TGCGCCAGCAGCCAAGTTTCCGCGGCCGCTGGGGCCAACGTCCTGACTTTC.

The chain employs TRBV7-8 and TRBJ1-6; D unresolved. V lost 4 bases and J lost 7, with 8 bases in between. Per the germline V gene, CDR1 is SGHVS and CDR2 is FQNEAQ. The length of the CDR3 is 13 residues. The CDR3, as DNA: TGTGCCAGCAGCTCGGTGGGAAATTCACCCCTCCACTTT. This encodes CASSSVGNSPLHF.

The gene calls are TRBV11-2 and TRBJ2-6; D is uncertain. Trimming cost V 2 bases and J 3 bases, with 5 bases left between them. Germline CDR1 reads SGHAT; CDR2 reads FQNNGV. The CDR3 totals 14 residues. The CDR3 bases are TGTGCCAGCAGCTTACGAGGTGGGGCCAACGTCCTGACTTTC. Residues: CASSLRGGANVLTF.

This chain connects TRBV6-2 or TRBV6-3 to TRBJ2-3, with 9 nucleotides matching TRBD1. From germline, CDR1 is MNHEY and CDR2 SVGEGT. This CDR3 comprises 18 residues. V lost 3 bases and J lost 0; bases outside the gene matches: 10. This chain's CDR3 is CASSYLTGGGESTDTQYF. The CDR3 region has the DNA TGTGCCAGCAGTTATCTCACAGGGGGCGGGGAAAGCACAGATACGCAGTATTTT.

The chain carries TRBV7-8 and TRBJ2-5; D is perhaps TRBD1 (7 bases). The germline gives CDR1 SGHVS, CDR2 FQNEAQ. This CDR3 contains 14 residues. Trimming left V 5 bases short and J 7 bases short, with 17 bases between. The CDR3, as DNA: TGTGCCAGCAGCCAAAATACAGGGGAGGCGACCCAGTACTTC. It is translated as CASSQNTGEATQYF.

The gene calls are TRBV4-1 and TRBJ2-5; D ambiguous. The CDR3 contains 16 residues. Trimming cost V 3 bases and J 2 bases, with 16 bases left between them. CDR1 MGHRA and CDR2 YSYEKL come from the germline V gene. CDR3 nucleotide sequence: TGCGCCAGCAGCCAGACCAGCTTGAGCGAACAAGAGACCCAGTACTTC. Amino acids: CASSQTSLSEQETQYF.

The CDR3 protein is CASSQTSQGPSGNTIYF. CDR3 DNA sequence: TGCGCCAGCAGCCAAACGAGTCAAGGCCCCTCTGGAAACACCATATATTTT. This chain links TRBV4-1 with TRBJ1-3; D unresolved. The germline V gene has CDR1 MGHRA and CDR2 YSYEKL. The CDR3 covers 17 residues. V dropped 2 bases and J dropped 0 bases, with 14 bases sitting between them.

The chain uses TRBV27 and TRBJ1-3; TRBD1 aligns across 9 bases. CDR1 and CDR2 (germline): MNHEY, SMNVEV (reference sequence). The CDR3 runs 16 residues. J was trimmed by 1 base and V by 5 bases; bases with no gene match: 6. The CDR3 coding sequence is TGTGCCAGCAGTCCGAACAGGGGGCCGTCTGGAAACACCATATATTTT. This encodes CASSPNRGPSGNTIYF.

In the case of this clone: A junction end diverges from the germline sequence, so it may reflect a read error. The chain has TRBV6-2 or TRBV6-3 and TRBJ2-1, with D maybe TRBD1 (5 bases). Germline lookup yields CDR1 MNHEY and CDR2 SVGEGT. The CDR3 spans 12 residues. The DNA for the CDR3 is TGTGCCAGCAGTTTTTATGGGGCTCGGAATCTCTTC. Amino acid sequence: CASSFYGARNLF.

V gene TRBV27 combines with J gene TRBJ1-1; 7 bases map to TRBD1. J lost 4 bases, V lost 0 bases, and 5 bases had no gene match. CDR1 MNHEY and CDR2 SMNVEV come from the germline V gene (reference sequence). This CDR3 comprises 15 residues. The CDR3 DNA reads TGTGCCAGCAGTTTATCGTACAGGGGAGGCACTGAAGCTTTCTTT. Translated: CASSLSYRGGTEAFF.

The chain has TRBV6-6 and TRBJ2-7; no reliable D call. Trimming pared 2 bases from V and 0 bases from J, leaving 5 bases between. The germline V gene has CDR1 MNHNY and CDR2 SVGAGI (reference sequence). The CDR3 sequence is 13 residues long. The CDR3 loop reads CASSYEASYEQYF. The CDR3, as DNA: TGTGCCAGCAGTTACGAGGCCTCCTACGAGCAGTACTTC.

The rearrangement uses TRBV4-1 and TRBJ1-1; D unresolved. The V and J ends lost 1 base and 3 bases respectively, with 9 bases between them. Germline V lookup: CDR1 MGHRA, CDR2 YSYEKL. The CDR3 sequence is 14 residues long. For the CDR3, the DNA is TGCGCCAGCAGCCAAGTTCGGTTGGACACTGAAGCTTTCTTT. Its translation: CASSQVRLDTEAFF.

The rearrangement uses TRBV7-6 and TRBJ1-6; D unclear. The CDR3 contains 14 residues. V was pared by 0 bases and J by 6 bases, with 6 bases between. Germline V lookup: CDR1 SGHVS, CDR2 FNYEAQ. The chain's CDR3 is CASSLAQINSPLHF. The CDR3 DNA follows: TGTGCCAGCAGCTTAGCACAGATTAATTCACCCCTCCACTTT. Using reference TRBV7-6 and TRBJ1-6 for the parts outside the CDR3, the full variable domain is GAGVSQSPRYKVTKRGQDVALRCDPISGHVSLYWYRQALGQGPEFLTYFNYEAQQDKSGLPNDRFSAERPEGSISTLTIQRTEQRDSAMYRCASSLAQINSPLHFGNGTRLTVT.

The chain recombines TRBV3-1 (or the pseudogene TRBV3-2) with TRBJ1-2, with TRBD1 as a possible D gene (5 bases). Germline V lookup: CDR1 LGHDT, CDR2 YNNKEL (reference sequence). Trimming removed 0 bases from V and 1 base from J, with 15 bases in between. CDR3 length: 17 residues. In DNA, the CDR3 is TGTGCCAGCAGCCAAGATTCAACGGGGCTCGTTAACTATGGCTACACCTTC. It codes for CASSQDSTGLVNYGYTF.

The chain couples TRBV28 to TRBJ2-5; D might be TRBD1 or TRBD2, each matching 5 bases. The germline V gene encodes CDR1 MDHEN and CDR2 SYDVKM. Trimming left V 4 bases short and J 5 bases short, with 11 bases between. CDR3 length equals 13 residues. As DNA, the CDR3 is TGTGCCAGCAGTTATGGGGGACGGGAGACCCAGTACTTC. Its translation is CASSYGGRETQYF.

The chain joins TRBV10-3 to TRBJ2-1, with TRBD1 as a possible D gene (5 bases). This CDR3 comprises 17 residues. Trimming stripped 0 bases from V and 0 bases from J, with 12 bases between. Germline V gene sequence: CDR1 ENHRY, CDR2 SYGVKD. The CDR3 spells CAISESIQETSYNEQFF. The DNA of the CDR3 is TGTGCCATCAGTGAGTCGATACAGGAGACCTCCTACAATGAGCAGTTCTTC.